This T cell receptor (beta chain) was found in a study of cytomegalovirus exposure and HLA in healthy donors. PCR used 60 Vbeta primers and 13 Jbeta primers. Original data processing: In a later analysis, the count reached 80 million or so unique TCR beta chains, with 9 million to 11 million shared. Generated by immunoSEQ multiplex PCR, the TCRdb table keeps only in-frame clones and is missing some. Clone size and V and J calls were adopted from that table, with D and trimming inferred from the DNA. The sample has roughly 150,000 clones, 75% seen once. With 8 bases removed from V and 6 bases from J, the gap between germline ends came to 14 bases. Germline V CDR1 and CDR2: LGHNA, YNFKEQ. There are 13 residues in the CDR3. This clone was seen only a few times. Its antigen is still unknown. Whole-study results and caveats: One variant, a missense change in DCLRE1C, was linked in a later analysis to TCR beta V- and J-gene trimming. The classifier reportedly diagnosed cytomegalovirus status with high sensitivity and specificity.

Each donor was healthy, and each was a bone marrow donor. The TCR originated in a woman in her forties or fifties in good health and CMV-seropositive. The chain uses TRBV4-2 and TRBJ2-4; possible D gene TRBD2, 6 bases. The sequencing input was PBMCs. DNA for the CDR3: TGTGCCAGCGGGCCTTTGGAGGGAAACATTCAGTACTTC. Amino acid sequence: CASGPLEGNIQYF.